This note documents a single TCR beta chain sequence. The antigen remains undetermined. The sample belongs to a study of T cell responses to AZD1222 COVID-19 vaccine. Trimming shortened V by 3 bases and J by 3 bases, and 11 bases separated the two germline ends. Germline CDR1 reads SQVTM; CDR2 reads ANQGSEA. This CDR3 has 14 residues. Study-wide points: Seropositive at baseline were only a handful of AZD1222 recipients. Females outnumbered males among donors, who were mostly white British; clonal diversity was possibly underestimated. It was only after the peak T cell response that any repertoires were sampled.

Assay used: immunoSEQ multiplex PCR; TCRdb lists only in-frame clones, some missing. The data hold approximately 100,000 clones, with about 90% observed a single time. The TCR originated in an adult in good health. The material sequenced was peripheral blood, taken on day 0 of AZD1222 vaccination. This chain uses TRBV29-1 with TRBJ2-2; D assignment may be TRBD1 or TRBD2 (5 bases each). As DNA, the CDR3 is TGCAGCGTTGAGGGGGTGGTGGACACCGGGGAGCTGTTTTTT. Translation gives CSVEGVVDTGELFF.